The rows below give T cell receptor beta chains drawn from one sample of a study of T cells after yellow fever vaccination. TCRdb re-called the 5' RACE reads with MiXCR, one entry per CDR3 protein. Seen here are around 610,000 distinct CDR3 sequences, 13% observed once, and the top ten hold around an eighth. The sequencing used PBMCs, collected on the day of the yellow fever booster vaccination. All receptors come from a young man who received the YFV17D yellow fever vaccine. Each CDR3 is given with its conserved first and last residue. A D gene is named only where the DNA matches it firmly. Clone size is not always given. Where it is, it says once, few, many or a class for expanded clones.

-	TRBJ2-7	11	TRBV3-1	-	TGTGCCAGCTCGAAGGGGGTCGAGCAGTACTTC	CASSKGVEQYF
-	TRBJ2-4	15	TRBV6-1	-	TGTGCCAGCAGTCGGAGGATTCGGGACAAAAACATTCAGTACTTC	CASSRRIRDKNIQYF
-	TRBJ2-3	15	TRBV4-3	few	TGCGCCAGCAGCCAACGGACCACAGATACAGATACGCAGTATTTT	CASSQRTTDTDTQYF
TRBD2	TRBJ2-2	15	TRBV11-2	-	TGTGCCAGCAGCTTTAGCGGGATTCCCACCGGGGAGCTGTTTTTT	CASSFSGIPTGELFF
-	TRBJ2-1	15	TRBV20-1	-	TGCAGTGCCAGCGGAATGCCCGGGTCCTACAATGAGCAGTTCTTC	CSASGMPGSYNEQFF
-	TRBJ1-2	13	TRBV12-3/TRBV12-4	many	TGTGCCAGCAGTCTTCAGGCTTCCTATGGCTACACCTTC	CASSLQASYGYTF
-	TRBJ2-2	17	TRBV4-3	few	TGCGCCAGCAGCCAAGATAGAGCCGGGACCGTGGTCGGGGAGCTGTTTTTT	CASSQDRAGTVVGELFF
-	TRBJ2-1	16	TRBV5-1	few	TGCGCCAGCACGGGGTCGGGGATGAGCTCCTACAATGAGCAGTTCTTC	CASTGSGMSSYNEQFF
-	TRBJ2-7	12	TRBV5-4	few	TGTGCCAGCAGCTTGGGGGAACACGAGCAGTACTTC	CASSLGEHEQYF
-	TRBJ2-6	15	TRBV12-3/TRBV12-4	few	TGTGCCAGCAGTTTCGGGTCCTCTGGGGCCAACGTCCTGACTTTC	CASSFGSSGANVLTF